The clone carrying this T cell receptor (beta chain) was picked up a small number of times. Its specificity is unknown. As for the donors, each was a healthy bone marrow donor. The sample originates from a study of cytomegalovirus exposure and HLA in healthy donors. Germline CDR1 MRHNA, CDR2 SNTAGT. This CDR3 contains 16 residues. The junction had 6 bases not matched to a gene; V was cut back by 2 bases and J by 4 bases. Study findings and constraints: Clonal expansion was found to be greater in HLA-associated TCR beta chains than in equally common others in a later analysis. Owing to their indistinguishability, certain V segments, notably TRBV6-2 and TRBV6-3, were excluded. Reported results showed that the classifier diagnosed cytomegalovirus status with high specificity and sensitivity.

Primers for the PCR totalled 60 Vbeta and 13 Jbeta. Here immunoSEQ multiplex PCR was the method, and the copy in TCRdb shows in-frame clones only, minus some. The data hold about 130,000 clones, with about 8.5% observed a single time. This clonotype was sampled from a middle-aged man in good health and CMV-seronegative. The sample was PBMCs. The gene calls are TRBV6-4 and TRBJ2-3; TRBD2 matches at 10 bases. In DNA form, the CDR3 reads TGTGCCAGCAGTGACGGGGTAGCGGGGGGCCCAGATACGCAGTATTTT. Translated: CASSDGVAGGPDTQYF.